Included here is one TCR beta chain sequence, with context. Profiled with immunoSEQ multiplex PCR; TCRdb holds only in-frame clones, not every one. The sample consists of 95,000 to 100,000 clones, just over 90% of them appearing once. The CDR3 consists of 11 residues. The germline gives CDR1 SEHNR, CDR2 FQNEAQ (reference sequence). The V end was cut by 5 bases, the J end by 4 bases, with 6 bases between. This entry belongs to a study of T cell responses to AZD1222 COVID-19 vaccine. The specimen comprised peripheral blood, sampled on day 0 of AZD1222 vaccination. The clonotype comes from an adult in good health. This rearrangement joins TRBV7-9 to TRBJ2-7; no clear D. The CDR3 loop is CASSKGYEQYF. The CDR3 DNA reads TGTGCCAGCAGCAAAGGGTACGAGCAGTACTTC. Combining the CDR3 with reference TRBV7-9 and TRBJ2-7 gives the whole variable domain DTGVSQNPRHKITKRGQNVTFRCDPISEHNRLYWYRQTLGQGPEFLTYFQNEAQLEKSRLLSDRFSAERPKGSFSTLEIQRTEQGDSAMYLCASSKGYEQYFGPGTRLTVT.